Here is one T cell receptor beta chain with its context. Its antigen is unknown. The method was immunoSEQ multiplex PCR; TCRdb's version includes in-frame clones alone and lacks a portion of them. This table has 3,200 or so clones, around 90% appearing once. The data derive from a study of OX40 agonist ivuxolimab in advanced cancers. It was autoimmune disease history or systemic immunosuppression that excluded patients. Study-wide points: On average, CD8+ T cells showed a greater number of expanded clones than CD4+. Among the least clonally expanded were partial responders at 0.1-3.0 mg/kg.

CDR3 length: 13 amino acids. The V segment lost 4 bases and the J segment 8 bases; nucleotides outside the gene matches: 11. The germline CDR1 and CDR2 sequences are GTSNPN and SVGIG (reference sequence). J is TRBJ2-7 and V is TRBV30, with 7 bases aligning to TRBD2. The sequencing used CD4+ or CD8+ T cells sorted from blood, collected in a trial of the OX40 agonist ivuxolimab. The source is an adult with an advanced solid tumor such as melanoma, head and neck, liver or kidney cancer. DNA of the CDR3: TGTGCCTGGAATAAAGGACCGGGGGGTAAGCAGTACTTC. This gives the protein CAWNKGPGGKQYF. Based on the CDR3 plus reference TRBV30 and TRBJ2-7, the full variable domain is SQTIHQWPATLVQPVGSPLSLECTVEGTSNPNLYWYRQAAGRGLQLLFYSVGIGQISSEVPQNLSASRPQDRQFILSSKKLLLSDSGFYLCAWNKGPGGKQYFGPGTRLTVT.